Below, 19 T cell receptor beta chains from the same sample are listed, as sequenced in a study of cytomegalovirus exposure and HLA in healthy donors. PCR primers comprised 60 Vbeta and 13 Jbeta primers. Sequenced by immunoSEQ multiplex PCR; TCRdb stores in-frame clones only, minus some. The sample includes 120,000 to 150,000 clones, around 85% of them seen just once. Sequenced material: PBMCs. The receptor set was obtained from a woman between 25 and 40 years old in good health and CMV-seronegative.

J is TRBJ2-7 and V is TRBV10-2; weak D call: TRBD1 (5 bases). CDR1 is WSHSY and CDR2 is SAAADI in the germline V gene. There are 11 residues in the CDR3. The germline V and J ends were trimmed by 8 bases and 4 bases, with 9 bases remaining between them. The CDR3 DNA reads as TGCGCCAGCGGAAGGGGATACGAGCAGTACTTC. Its translation: CASGRGYEQYF.

This clone was observed a handful of times. The chain couples TRBV5-1 to TRBJ1-2, with 7 bases lining up with TRBD1. The ends lost 4 bases at V and 0 bases at J; junction bases unmatched: 6. Germline V lookup: CDR1 SGHRS, CDR2 YFSETQ. The CDR3 has 15 amino acids. DNA for the CDR3: TGCGCCAGCAGCGGAACAGGGGTCCCTAACTATGGCTACACCTTC. Amino acid sequence: CASSGTGVPNYGYTF.

The chain employs TRBV6-5 and TRBJ2-7, with TRBD2 identical over 7 bases. The germline V gene encodes CDR1 MNHEY and CDR2 SVGAGI. The trim removed 7 bases at V and 2 bases at J, leaving 8 bases unmatched. The CDR3 extends over 14 amino acids. The CDR3 DNA reads TGTGCCAGCACACCAGCGGGACCCCCCTACGAGCAGTACTTC. Its protein is CASTPAGPPYEQYF.

This chain uses TRBV5-6 with TRBJ2-7; 8 nucleotides agree with TRBD1. The CDR3 length is 15 residues. V was clipped by 5 bases and J by 0 bases; unmatched bases: 7. Germline CDR1 SGHDT, CDR2 YYEEEE. The CDR3 here is CASRETGEYSYEQYF. The DNA of the CDR3 is TGTGCCAGCAGGGAGACAGGGGAGTACTCCTACGAGCAGTACTTC.

The chain recombines TRBV30 with TRBJ2-7; D remains ambiguous. CDR1 is GTSNPN, CDR2 SVGIG, per germline (reference sequence). CDR3 length: 12 amino acids. V lost 0 bases to trimming and J lost 4 bases, with 7 bases between them. The CDR3 reads CAWSVIPYEQYF. The CDR3 DNA follows: TGTGCCTGGAGTGTAATTCCGTACGAGCAGTACTTC.

Details on this clone: One end of the junction varies from germline; a read error may be responsible. The V gene is TRBV30, the J gene TRBJ1-6; unclear D gene. This CDR3 contains 13 residues. Germline values: CDR1 GTSNPN, CDR2 SVGIG (reference sequence). CDR3 nucleotide sequence: TGTACCTGGCGGGAGTCCTATAATTCACCCCTCCACTTT. Translated: CTWRESYNSPLHF.

The chain uses TRBV5-1 and TRBJ1-1; 7 positions agree with TRBD1. This CDR3 contains 15 residues. Germline CDR1 and CDR2: SGHRS and YFSETQ. With 0 bases clipped from V and 4 bases from J, the junction kept 6 bases outside the gene matches. CDR3 nucleotides: TGCGCCAGCAGCTTGGTACAGGGGCAGGGCACTGAAGCTTTCTTT. This sequence encodes CASSLVQGQGTEAFF.

The CDR3 protein is CASSMSTGAGNTGELFF. CDR3 in DNA: TGTGCCAGCAGCATGTCAACAGGGGCGGGGAACACCGGGGAGCTGTTTTTT. The V and J genes are TRBV7-6 and TRBJ2-2; TRBD1 matches at 7 bases. Germline V gives CDR1 SGHVS, CDR2 FNYEAQ. V was pared by 5 bases and J by 1 base, with 10 bases of the junction left unmatched. CDR3 length: 17 amino acids.

The V and J genes are TRBV7-2 and TRBJ2-3; 9 nucleotides match TRBD2. The CDR3 is 15 amino acids. J was trimmed by 2 bases and V by 3 bases; bases with no gene match: 3. From germline, CDR1 is SGHTA and CDR2 FQGNSA. The CDR3 here is CASSFAGGPTDTQYF. CDR3 DNA: TGTGCCAGCAGCTTCGCGGGGGGGCCCACAGATACGCAGTATTTT.

The chain couples TRBV7-9 to TRBJ2-5, with 12 bases aligning to TRBD2. The J call is uncertain, as TRBJ2-7 better fits the DNA end. CDR1 and CDR2 from the germline V gene are SEHNR and FQNEAQ (reference sequence). This CDR3 contains 15 residues. CDR3 residues: CASSSLAGGPDEQYF. In DNA form, the CDR3 reads TGTGCCAGCAGCTCCCTAGCGGGAGGGCCGGACGAGCAGTACTTC.

This clone has a single count. The chain carries TRBV4-1 and TRBJ2-2; TRBD2 aligns across 12 bases. This CDR3 contains 16 residues. CDR1 MGHRA and CDR2 YSYEKL come from the germline V gene. The V segment lost 1 base and the J segment 4 bases; nucleotides outside the gene matches: 1. The CDR3 DNA reads as TGCGCCAGCAGCCAAGGGACTAGCGGGGTCACCGGGGAGCTGTTTTTT. It translates to CASSQGTSGVTGELFF.

This chain connects TRBV2 to TRBJ2-3, with 14 bases lining up with TRBD2. The germline CDR1 and CDR2 sequences are SNHLY and FYNNEI. CDR3 length: 18 residues. Trimming removed 4 bases from V and 0 bases from J; junction bases left unmatched: 6. CDR3 in amino acids: CASSGRTSGGTSTDTQYF. The DNA of the CDR3 is TGTGCCAGCAGTGGTCGGACTAGCGGGGGGACTAGCACAGATACGCAGTATTTT.

The CDR3 region has the DNA TGTGCCAGCAGCTTAGGAATGGGACTGGGAGGCAATCAGCCCCAGCATTTT. As protein: CASSLGMGLGGNQPQHF. This sequence joins TRBV7-2 and TRBJ1-5; TRBD1 is a possible D gene (5 bases). The germline CDR1 and CDR2 sequences are SGHTA and FQGNSA. Trimming shortened V by 1 base and J by 2 bases, and 15 bases separated the two germline ends. CDR3 length equals 17 residues.

The chain carries TRBV19 and TRBJ1-5; 7 bases agree with TRBD1. Germline lookup yields CDR1 LNHDA and CDR2 SQIVND (reference sequence). The V segment lost 3 bases and the J segment 5 bases; nucleotides outside the gene matches: 7. This CDR3 has 15 residues. The CDR3 DNA reads as TGTGCCAGTAGTATTAACAGGGGAAACGATCAGCCCCAGCATTTT. Translated, it gives CASSINRGNDQPQHF.

The chain couples TRBV29-1 to TRBJ2-5; 7 nucleotides agree with TRBD1. CDR1 SQVTM and CDR2 ANQGSEA come from the germline V gene. The CDR3 sequence is 13 residues long. The J segment lost 5 bases and the V segment lost 1 base, leaving 4 bases of the junction unmatched. CDR3 coding DNA: TGCAGCGTTGAAGGAGGGGGCGCGGAGACCCAGTACTTC. This sequence encodes CSVEGGGAETQYF.

This clone was detected only a few times. This chain joins TRBV6-1 and TRBJ1-1, with D possibly matching TRBD1 (6 bases). Germline values: CDR1 MNHNS, CDR2 SASEGT. The CDR3 is 13 residues long. With 8 bases removed from V and 1 base from J, the gap between germline ends came to 11 bases. Written as DNA, the CDR3 is TGTGCCAGCGGAGGCAGGGGGAACACTGAAGCTTTCTTT. Protein sequence: CASGGRGNTEAFF.

The chain links TRBV2 to TRBJ2-3, with 9 nucleotides matching TRBD1. After removal of 8 bases from V and 0 bases from J, the junction contained 6 bases not matched to a gene. Germline V gene lookup returns CDR1 SNHLY and CDR2 FYNNEI. The CDR3 loop spans 15 amino acids. The chain's CDR3 is CASGRDRESTDTQYF. The CDR3 nucleotides read TGTGCCAGCGGCCGGGACAGGGAAAGCACAGATACGCAGTATTTT.

J is TRBJ2-6 and V is TRBV28; 9 bases align to TRBD1. Germline V CDR1 and CDR2: MDHEN, SYDVKM. The CDR3 length is 16 residues. Trimming removed 4 bases from V and 3 bases from J; junction bases left unmatched: 4. This CDR3 reads CASSSHRGRGANVLTF. The CDR3 DNA reads as TGTGCCAGCAGTTCCCACAGGGGGCGTGGGGCCAACGTCCTGACTTTC.

The chain uses TRBV13 and TRBJ1-1; no reliable D call. Deletions cut 5 bases from V and 5 bases from J, with 15 bases between. CDR1 is PRHDT, CDR2 FYEKMQ, per germline (reference sequence). This CDR3 has 14 residues. CDR3 sequence reads: CASSKAAAGTEAFF. The CDR3 coding sequence is TGTGCCAGCAGCAAAGCAGCGGCTGGGACTGAAGCTTTCTTT.